This paragraph covers one T cell receptor (beta chain) sequence. Its antigen is unknown. The sample comes from a study of cytomegalovirus exposure and HLA in healthy donors. About the research overall: Within an early data release were about 90 million unique TCRs drawn from HLA-typed donors. Points from the study as a whole: Cytomegalovirus-associated status was assigned to approximately 160 TCR beta chains. A later analysis linked a missense variant in DCLRE1C to the trimming of TCR beta V and J genes.

PCR employed 60 Vbeta and 13 Jbeta primers. Some clones are missing from TCRdb's copy, which holds only in-frame ones; the method was immunoSEQ multiplex PCR. Here the sample spans around 200,000 clones, roughly 89% being singletons. CDR1 LGHNA and CDR2 YNFKEQ come from the germline V gene. V shed 4 bases and J shed 2 bases, with 9 bases lying between them. The CDR3 covers 14 residues. The sample taken for sequencing was PBMCs. The TCR comes from a woman younger than 35 in good health and CMV-seronegative. This sequence joins TRBV4-2 and TRBJ1-5; the D gene is possibly TRBD1 (5 bases). The DNA of the CDR3 is TGTGCCAGCAGCCCGGGGGAGGGCAATCAGCCCCAGCATTTT. This encodes CASSPGEGNQPQHF.